The entry that follows covers one T cell receptor beta chain sequence. Its antigen target is currently unknown. Per-base qualities were not stored, and no clone one base away is much larger. The collaborating institutions used their own protocols to collect whole blood in K2EDTA tubes. For TCRbeta analysis, collaborator samples were shipped as frozen whole blood, as isolated PBMCs, or as DNA extracted from either sample type. V is pared back by 4 bases and J by 4 bases, with 16 bases lying between the germline termini. CDR1 WSHSY and CDR2 SAAADI were looked up in the germline V gene. CDR3 length: 15 amino acids, cysteine to phenylalanine. Only the CDR3 region is kept as DNA, spanning 45 bases read in frame from base 1. The data are from a study of blood T cell repertoires in COVID-19 (dated by TCRdb to 2019 to 2021). Context from the whole study: Collaborator samples came from the United States, Italy and Spain and covered acute and convalescent phases of COVID-19. The material from the prospective study consisted of cDNA or gDNA derived from T cells, B-cell-depleted T cells, or PBMCs. Subjects who had been exposed to COVID-19, were actively infected with it, or had recovered from it provided the deeply sampled blood TCRbeta repertoires that made up the dataset. The repertoires were released in a freely available public database meant as a resource for research on the immune response to SARS-CoV-2. Samples were obtained from the ongoing ImmuneRACE study (first 160 participants) and from about 1,300 subjects provided by 6 global collaborators. A de-identified subject ID, COVID-19 status, age in years and sex were almost always included in the sample metadata. Where available, HLA class I and class II types were obtained from metadata supplied by the sample provider rather than from assay-based typing.

Study-wide conclusions, independent of this receptor: Clinical and demographic metadata were provided uncurated, with the amount varying by source and participant.

The immunoSEQ Assay, a bias-controlled multiplex PCR, was used to amplify TCRbeta CDR3 regions from genomic DNA. The source study handled its data this way. The number of nucleated cells in each sample was estimated from the amplification of reference gene primers within the assay. Sequence reads were collapsed and filtered to measure the absolute abundance of every unique TCRbeta CDR3 rearrangement. Productive Simpson clonality was computed per sample as the square root of Simpson's diversity index over productive rearrangements. TCRdb's version of the immuneACCESS table is confined to in-frame rearrangements and falls short of the full clone set. An unresolved V gene accounts for under half of the shortfall where checked; the remainder is of unknown origin. V and J calls and clone size are given by that table; D and trimming were obtained from the DNA. This sample gives more than 100,000 clones in total; roughly 84% of them show up just once. The top ten constitute about 1.3% of the sample.

Recombination connected TRBV10-2 to TRBJ1-1, with no confident D gene call. The sample was peripheral blood. The sequence came from a man aged 60 to 75 with acute or convalescent COVID-19. The CDR3 here reads CASSGTRGVSTEAFF. The DNA sequence reads TGCGCCAGCAGTGGGACGCGGGGTGTCAGCACTGAAGCTTTCTTT.